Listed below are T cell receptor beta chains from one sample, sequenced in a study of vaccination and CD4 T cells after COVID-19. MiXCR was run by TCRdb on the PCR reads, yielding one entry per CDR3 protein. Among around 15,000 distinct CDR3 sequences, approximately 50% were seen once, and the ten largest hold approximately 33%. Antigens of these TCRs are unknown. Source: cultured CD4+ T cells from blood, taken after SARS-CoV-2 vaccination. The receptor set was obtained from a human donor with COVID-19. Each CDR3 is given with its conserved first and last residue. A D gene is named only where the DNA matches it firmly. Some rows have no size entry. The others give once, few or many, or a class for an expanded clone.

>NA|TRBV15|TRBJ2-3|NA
TGTGCCACCAGCAGGGACGGCACAGATACGCAGTATTTT
CATSRDGTDTQYF
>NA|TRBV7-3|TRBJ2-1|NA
TGTGCCAGCAGCTCAGGGGAGACCCAGTTCTTC
CASSSGETQFF
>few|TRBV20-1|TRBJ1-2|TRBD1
TGCAGTGCCTCCGACAGGGGTAATGGCTACACCTTC
CSASDRGNGYTF
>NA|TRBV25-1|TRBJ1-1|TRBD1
TGTGCCAGCAGACAGGGGGGGTGGATGAACACTGAAGCTTTCTTT
CASRQGGWMNTEAFF
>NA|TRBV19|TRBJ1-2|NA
TGTGCCAGTAGTATGTTGTCCGACTATGGCTACACCTTC
CASSMLSDYGYTF
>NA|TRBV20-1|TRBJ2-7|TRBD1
TGCAGTGCTAGCCTGCTGGGACAGGGGGCCAACGAGCAGTACTTC
CSASLLGQGANEQYF
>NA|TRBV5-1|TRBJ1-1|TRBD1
TGCGCCAGCAGCTTGGGGACAGGGGTTATGAACACTGAAGCTTTCTTT
CASSLGTGVMNTEAFF
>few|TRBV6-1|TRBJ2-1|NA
TGTGCCAGCACCCCTAGGGTGGGTGAGCAGTTCTTC
CASTPRVGEQFF
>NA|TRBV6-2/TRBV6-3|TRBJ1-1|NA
TGTGCCAGCAGTTACGGACAGCCCTACACTGAAGCTTTCTTT
CASSYGQPYTEAFF
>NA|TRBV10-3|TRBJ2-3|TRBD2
TGTGCCATCAGTTTGTCGGGGGACTACACAGATACGCAGTATTTT
CAISLSGDYTDTQYF
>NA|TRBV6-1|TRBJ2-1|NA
TGTGCCGGAAGGAGGGACCGGGACTACAATGAGCAGTTCTTC
CAGRRDRDYNEQFF
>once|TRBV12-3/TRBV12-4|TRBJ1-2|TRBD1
TGTGCCAGCAGTTTCGTAGGGGGCGTCTATGGCTACACCTTC
CASSFVGGVYGYTF
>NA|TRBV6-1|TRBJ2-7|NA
TGTGCCAGCAGTAAGCCTGGGGGGCGTACCTACGAGCAGTACTTC
CASSKPGGRTYEQYF
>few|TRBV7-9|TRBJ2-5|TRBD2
TGTGCCAGCAGCTTAGAGGCGGGGGGGATGAAGACCCAGTACTTC
CASSLEAGGMKTQYF
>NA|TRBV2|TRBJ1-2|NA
TGTGCCAGCACTAACTTTGGGACACGCTATGGCTACACCTTC
CASTNFGTRYGYTF
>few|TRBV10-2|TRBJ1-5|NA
TGCGCCAGCAAGGGAGATGGCAATCAGCCCCAGCATTTT
CASKGDGNQPQHF
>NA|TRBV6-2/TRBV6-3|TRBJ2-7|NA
TGTGCCAGCAGCTACGCTCCGGGTCAACTCCGAGCAGTACCGCAGTACTTC
CASSYAPGQLRAVPQYF
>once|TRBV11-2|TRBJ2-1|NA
TGTGCCAGCAGCTTAGGCGCGGATGAGCAGTTCTTC
CASSLGADEQFF
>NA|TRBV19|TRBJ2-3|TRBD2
TGTGCCAGTAGTCCGCAGCGGGGGGCGGGGATAGATACGCAGTATTTT
CASSPQRGAGIDTQYF
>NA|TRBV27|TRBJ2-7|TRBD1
TGTGCCAGCAGTTCAGCCCGGGACAGGAGATCCTACGAGCAGTACTTC
CASSSARDRRSYEQYF
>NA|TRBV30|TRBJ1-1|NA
TGTGCCTGGAGTATAGGACAGCTGAACACTGAAGCTTTCTTT
CAWSIGQLNTEAFF
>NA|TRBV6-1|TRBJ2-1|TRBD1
TGTGCCAGCAGGCAGACAGGGGCTAGCTCCTACAATGAGCAGTTCTTC
CASRQTGASSYNEQFF
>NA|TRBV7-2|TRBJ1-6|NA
TGTGCCAGCAGCTCCTGGTTCGGGGAGTCACCCCTCCACTTT
CASSSWFGESPLHF
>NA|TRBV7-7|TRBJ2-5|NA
TGTGCTAGCAGCTTAGTTGGCGGAGAGACCCAGTACTTC
CASSLVGGETQYF
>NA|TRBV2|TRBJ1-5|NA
TGTGCCAGCGGGGGTAACGTCCGGAATCAGCCCCAGCATTTT
CASGGNVRNQPQHF
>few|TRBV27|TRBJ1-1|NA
TGTGCCAGCAGTGATAAGAACACTGAAGCTTTCTTT
CASSDKNTEAFF
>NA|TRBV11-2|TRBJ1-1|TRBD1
TGTGCCAGCAGCCTTGACAGGGACCCTGAAGCTTTCTTT
CASSLDRDPEAFF
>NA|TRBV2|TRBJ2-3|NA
TGTGCCAGCAGCGCCCCTTGGGTCACAGATACGCAGTATTTT
CASSAPWVTDTQYF
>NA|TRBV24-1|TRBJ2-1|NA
TGTGCCACCAGTGATTTTCGGGGGGCCGGTGGCAATGAGCAGTTCTTC
CATSDFRGAGGNEQFF
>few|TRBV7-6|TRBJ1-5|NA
TGTGCCAGCAGCTTATCGGCCACGAACAATCAGCCCCAGCATTTT
CASSLSATNNQPQHF
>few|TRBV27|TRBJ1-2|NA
TGTGCCAGCAGTTCACAGGGCTGGTACACCTTC
CASSSQGWYTF
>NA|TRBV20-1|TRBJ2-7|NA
TGCAGTGCTAGCGCTGATAGGCGCTACGAGCAGTACTTC
CSASADRRYEQYF
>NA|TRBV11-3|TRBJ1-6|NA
TGTGCCAGCAGCCCCTCCGACGGTTACTCTGCTAATTCACCCCTCCACTTT
CASSPSDGYSANSPLHF
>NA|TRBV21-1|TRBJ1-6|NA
TGTGCATTAAGTGGGGACAGCTATAATTCACCCCTCCACTTT
CALSGDSYNSPLHF
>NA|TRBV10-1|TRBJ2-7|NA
TGCGCCAGCCAAGCTGCGATCCCCTACGAGCAGTACTTC
CASQAAIPYEQYF
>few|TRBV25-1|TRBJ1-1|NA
TGTGCCAGCAGTGAAGGTTTCCAGGGGAACACTGAAGCTTTCTTT
CASSEGFQGNTEAFF
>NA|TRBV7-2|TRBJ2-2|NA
TGTGCCAGCAGCTTCGGGCGGGGAGGAAACACCGGGGAGCTGTTTTTT
CASSFGRGGNTGELFF
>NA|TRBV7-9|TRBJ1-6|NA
TGTGCCAGCAGCTTGGACAGCTATAATTCACCCCTCCACTTT
CASSLDSYNSPLHF
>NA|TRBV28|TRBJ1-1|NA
TGTGCCAGCAGTGTGACACGGACGAACACTGAAGCTTTCTTT
CASSVTRTNTEAFF
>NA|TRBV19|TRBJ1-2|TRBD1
TGTGCCAGTAGTCCCGGGACAGGGGGCTTGAAAAACTATGGCTACACCTTC
CASSPGTGGLKNYGYTF
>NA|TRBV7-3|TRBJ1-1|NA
TGTGCCAGCAGCTTACTTCCGGTACCCCAGGGTGAAGCTTTCTTT
CASSLLPVPQGEAFF
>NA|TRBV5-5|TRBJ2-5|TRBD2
TGTGCCAGCAGCTTGGTGGCGAGCGGGGGTTTGGAGACCCAGTACTTC
CASSLVASGGLETQYF
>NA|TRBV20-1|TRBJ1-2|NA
TGCAGTGCTAGAGATGTGAAGGGCCCAGTCTACGGCTACACCTTC
CSARDVKGPVYGYTF
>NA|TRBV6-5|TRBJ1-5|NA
TGTGCCAGCAGTTACACCGGCAGGGCCACCTATAGCAATCAGCCCCAGCATTTT
CASSYTGRATYSNQPQHF
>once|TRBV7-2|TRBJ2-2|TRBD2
TGTGCCAGCAGCCCGCGCCCCCCTAGCGGGGCCGGGGAGCTGTTTTTT
CASSPRPPSGAGELFF
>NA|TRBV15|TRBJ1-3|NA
TGTGCCACCAGCAGAGAGGCAGGAAGGGACTCTGGAAACACCATATATTTT
CATSREAGRDSGNTIYF
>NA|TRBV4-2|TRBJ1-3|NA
TGTGCCAGCAGCCAAGTCCCCCGGGACACGGCGTCCATATATTTT
CASSQVPRDTASIYF
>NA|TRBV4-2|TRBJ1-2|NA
TGTGCCAGCAGCCAAGAGAGGCACGGAAACTATGGCTACACCTTC
CASSQERHGNYGYTF
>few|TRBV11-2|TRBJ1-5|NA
TGTGCCAGCAGGGATAGCAATCAGCCCCAGCATTTT
CASRDSNQPQHF
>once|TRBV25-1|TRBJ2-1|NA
TGTGCCAGCAGTGGTCAACAGGTATCCTACAATGAGCAGTTCTTC
CASSGQQVSYNEQFF
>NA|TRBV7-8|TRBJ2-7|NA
TGTGCCAGCAGCTCAACATATCAGGGATACGAGCAGTACTTC
CASSSTYQGYEQYF
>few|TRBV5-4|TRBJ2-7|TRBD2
TGTGCCAGCAGCTTGGGCGCTAGCGGGGGGATCTCCTACGAGCAGTACTTC
CASSLGASGGISYEQYF
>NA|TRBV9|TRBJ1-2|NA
TGTGCCAGCAACAACCCGGCCCGTGGAGGGGCCCGGGACTATGGCTACACCTTC
CASNNPARGGARDYGYTF
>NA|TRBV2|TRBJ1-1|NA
TGTGCCAGCAGTGGGGACATGAACACTGAAGCTTTCTTT
CASSGDMNTEAFF
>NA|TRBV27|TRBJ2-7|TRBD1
TGTGCCAGCAGTTTAAGACAGGGGATAGACGAGCAGTACTTC
CASSLRQGIDEQYF
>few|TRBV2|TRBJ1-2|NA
TGTGCCAGCAGCCCATCCCGGACGGTGAGCGGTGGCTACACCTTC
CASSPSRTVSGGYTF
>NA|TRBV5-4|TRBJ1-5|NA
TGTGCCAGCACCGTGGGTGGGAGCAATCAGCCCCAGCATTTT
CASTVGGSNQPQHF
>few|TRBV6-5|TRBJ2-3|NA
TGTGCCAGCAGTTCAAGTATAAACACAGATACGCAGTATTTT
CASSSSINTDTQYF
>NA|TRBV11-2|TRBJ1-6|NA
TGTGCCAGCAGCTTAGACAGGGGCTCACCCCTCCACTTT
CASSLDRGSPLHF
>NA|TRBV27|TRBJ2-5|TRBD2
TGTGCCAGCAGTTACTCGCGGGGGGGCCAAGAGACCCAGTACTTC
CASSYSRGGQETQYF